The clone carrying this T cell receptor beta chain has at least ten counts. Its target is unknown. This sample was included in a study of response to subunit inactivated influenza vaccine. General study findings and limits: Seasonal influenza vaccination, on each occasion, was suggested by the authors to recruit few new T cells.

CDR3 length: 16 residues. Germline values: CDR1 SGHTA, CDR2 FQGNSA. V gave up 4 bases and J gave up 2 bases; unmatched junction bases: 8. A single record per CDR3 protein comes from TCRdb applying MiXCR to the RT-PCR reads. The sample holds around 520,000 distinct CDR3 sequences, about 25% seen once. This chain links TRBV7-2 with TRBJ2-3, with TRBD2 matching 8 bases. The clonotype comes from a man between 45 and 60 years old who received an inactivated influenza vaccine. Sequencing was performed on CD4+ T cells sorted from PBMCs, taken roughly 5 days after vaccination. The CDR3 bases are TGTGCCAGCAGCTCCCTTGGCGGGGGGAACACAGATACGCAGTATTTT. This codes for CASSSLGGGNTDTQYF. The full variable domain, in which reference TRBV7-2 and TRBJ2-3 provide the parts outside the CDR3, is GAGVSQSPSNKVTEKGKDVELRCDPISGHTALYWYRQSLGQGLEFLIYFQGNSAPDKSGLPSDRFSAERTGGSVSTLTIQRTQQEDSAVYLCASSSLGGGNTDTQYFGPGTRLTVL.